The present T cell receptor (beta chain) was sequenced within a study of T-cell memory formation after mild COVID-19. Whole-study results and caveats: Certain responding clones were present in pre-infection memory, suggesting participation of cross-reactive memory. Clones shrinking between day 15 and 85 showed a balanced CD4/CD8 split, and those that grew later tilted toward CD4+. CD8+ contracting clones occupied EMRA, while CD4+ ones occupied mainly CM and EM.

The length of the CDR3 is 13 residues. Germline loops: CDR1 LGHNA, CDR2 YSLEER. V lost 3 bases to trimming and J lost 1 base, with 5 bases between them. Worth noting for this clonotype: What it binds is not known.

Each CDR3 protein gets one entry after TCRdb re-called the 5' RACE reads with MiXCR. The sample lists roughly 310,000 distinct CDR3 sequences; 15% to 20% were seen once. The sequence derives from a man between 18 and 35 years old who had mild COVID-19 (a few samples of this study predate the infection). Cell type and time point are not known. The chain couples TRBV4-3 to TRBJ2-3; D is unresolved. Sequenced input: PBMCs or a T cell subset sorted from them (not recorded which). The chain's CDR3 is CASSQTRTDTQYF. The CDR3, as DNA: TGCGCCAGCAGCCAGACTCGCACAGATACGCAGTATTTT.